The clone carrying this T cell receptor (beta chain) appeared a few times. The germline gives CDR1 MDHEN, CDR2 SYDVKM. CDR3 length: 14 amino acids. V lost 5 bases and J lost 13; bases outside the gene matches: 10. The second PCR ran 7 to 11 cycles with a sample-barcoded 5' primer and J-beta primers. From the 5' RACE reads, TCRdb called clonotypes with MiXCR, one entry per CDR3 protein. The sample lists about 1.1 million distinct CDR3 sequences; around two fifths were seen once. The entry originates in a study of blood T cells in healthy people across ages. In each sample, at least 6.5 million PBMCs were isolated.

This clonotype was sampled from a man between 18 and 35 years old in good health. The sequencing input was blood. The chain links TRBV28 to TRBJ1-6; 8 bases are a match to TRBD1. The CDR3 DNA follows: TGTGCCAGCAGTAGAGGACAGGGTGATTATCCCCTCCACTTT. It codes for CASSRGQGDYPLHF.